This is a list of T cell receptor beta chains from one sample in a study of blood T cells in healthy people across ages. MiXCR, applied by TCRdb to the 5' RACE reads, yields one record per CDR3 protein. The sample includes about 930,000 distinct CDR3 sequences, 29% seen only once; the top ten take roughly 10%. The sample was also linked to a second study, of T cells of mothers and their children.

Specimen: blood. The receptors originated from a woman aged 40 to 49 in good health. CDR3s include the opening cysteine and the closing phenylalanine or tryptophan. Each record gives: clone size, J gene, D gene, V gene, CDR3 protein, CDR3 DNA. The D gene is left open where the match is weak. Where a row states a size, it is once, few, many or the class of an expanded clone; other rows omit it.

few | TRBJ2-3 | TRBD1 | TRBV3-1 | CASSQDPGQGTDTQYF | TGTGCCAGCAGCCAAGACCCGGGACAGGGTACAGATACGCAGTATTTT
many | TRBJ2-7 | . | TRBV5-1 | CASNNEGYEQYF | TGCGCCAGCAACAACGAGGGGTACGAGCAGTACTTC
few | TRBJ2-3 | TRBD2 | TRBV27 | CASRRSGGALHTQYF | TGTGCCAGCAGACGGTCCGGGGGGGCCTTGCATACGCAGTATTTT
many | TRBJ2-1 | TRBD2 | TRBV29-1 | CSVESGGAVGNEQFF | TGCAGCGTTGAAAGCGGGGGGGCCGTTGGCAATGAGCAGTTCTTC
few | TRBJ2-2 | . | TRBV7-2 | CASSPRTLANTGELFF | TGTGCCAGCAGCCCCCGGACACTGGCGAACACCGGGGAGCTGTTTTTT
. | TRBJ2-5 | . | TRBV7-3 | CASSLLGPTLGETQYF | TGTGCCAGCAGCTTACTGGGGCCTACCTTGGGGGAGACCCAGTACTTC
. | TRBJ2-1 | . | TRBV5-1 | CASSLARQGRDEQFF | TGCGCCAGCAGCTTGGCCCGGCAGGGCAGGGATGAGCAGTTCTTC
few | TRBJ2-5 | . | TRBV6-2/TRBV6-3 | CASTPLGAQEGNEQYF | TGTGCCAGCACCCCATTGGGTGCACAGGAAGGCAATGAGCAGTACTTC
few | TRBJ2-1 | TRBD1 | TRBV4-1 | CASSQVDRGQYGEQFF | TGCGCCAGCAGCCAGGTTGATAGGGGGCAGTATGGTGAGCAGTTCTTC
. | TRBJ2-5 | . | TRBV24-1 | CATSDLTGEQYF | TGTGCCACCAGTGATTTGACGGGTGAGCAGTACTTC
few | TRBJ1-6 | . | TRBV20-1 | CSAKSVAGNNSPLHF | TGCAGTGCCAAGAGCGTGGCAGGGAATAATTCACCCCTCCACTTT
few | TRBJ1-4 | TRBD1 | TRBV7-9 | CASSSRGAVNEKLFF | TGTGCCAGCAGCTCCAGGGGGGCCGTAAATGAAAAACTGTTTTTT
. | TRBJ1-1 | . | TRBV30 | CAWSVLGLNTEAFF | TGTGCCTGGAGTGTCTTGGGACTGAACACTGAAGCTTTCTTT
few | TRBJ2-7 | TRBD1 | TRBV4-3 | CASSQDRTGYYEQYF | TGCGCCAGCAGCCAAGATCGGACAGGGTACTACGAGCAGTACTTC
. | TRBJ1-3 | . | TRBV7-9 | CASSYTPSGNTIYF | TGTGCCAGCAGCTATACCCCCTCTGGAAACACCATATATTTT
. | TRBJ2-7 | . | TRBV5-1 | CANSSEAVSYEQYF | TGCGCCAACAGCTCCGAAGCAGTCTCCTACGAGCAGTACTTC
. | TRBJ2-5 | . | TRBV9 | CASSARQQGTQYF | TGTGCCAGCAGCGCCAGACAACAAGGGACCCAGTACTTC
few | TRBJ2-3 | TRBD1 | TRBV7-3 | CASSFPPRTGIGARGTDTQYF | TGTGCCAGCAGCTTCCCCCCCCGGACAGGGATTGGGGCCCGGGGCACAGATACGCAGTATTTT
many | TRBJ1-2 | TRBD1 | TRBV7-2 | CASSFGDRADGYTF | TGTGCCAGCAGCTTCGGTGACAGGGCGGATGGCTACACCTTC
many | TRBJ2-7 | . | TRBV5-1 | CASSLEASSVYEQYF | TGCGCCAGCAGCTTGGAGGCTAGTTCGGTCTACGAGCAGTACTTC
. | TRBJ1-2 | TRBD1 | TRBV5-5 | CASSSGTGLANYGYTF | TGTGCCAGCAGCTCCGGGACAGGGTTAGCTAACTATGGCTACACCTTC
few | TRBJ1-1 | . | TRBV7-2 | CASSFRGGYKWGGAEAFF | TGTGCCAGCAGCTTTAGGGGGGGGTATAAATGGGGAGGCGCTGAAGCTTTCTTT